Detailed here is one T cell receptor beta chain. These data are taken from a study of cytotoxic CD8 clonotypes in ibrutinib-treated CLL. This CDR3 region has 13 residues. The V end lost 3 bases, the J end lost 4 bases, and 10 bases lay between the germline ends. Germline V CDR1 and CDR2: SGHNT, YYREEE (reference sequence). Some clones are missing from TCRdb's copy, which holds only in-frame ones; the method was immunoSEQ multiplex PCR. The sample includes 52,000 or so clones, 83% of them seen just once. The clonotype originates from a human donor with chronic lymphocytic leukemia. The chain links TRBV5-4 to TRBJ2-5; TRBD2 might be the D (5 bases). The sample consisted of PBMCs, taken after 24 months of ibrutinib treatment. The DNA of the CDR3 is TGTGCCAGCAGCTCGGCCCGGGGAGAGACCCAGTACTTC. Translation: CASSSARGETQYF.